These 9 T cell receptor beta chains share one sample of origin, sequenced in a study of blood T cell repertoires in COVID-19. TCRdb's copy holds only in-frame clones and misses some; the assay was immunoSEQ multiplex PCR. Of a few hundred thousand clones detected, 86% appear once; the ten largest clones hold 9% to 15%. Sequencing used peripheral blood. Receptors originate from an elderly man with acute or convalescent COVID-19.

The chain is built from TRBV5-8 and TRBJ1-2; D is uncertain. The CDR3 has 14 residues. V was cut by 0 bases and J by 2 bases, with 8 bases left in between. Germline V gene sequence: CDR1 SGHTS, CDR2 YDEGEE. For the CDR3, the DNA is TGTGCCAGCAGCTTGGTGAGAGGAAACTATGGCTACACCTTC. This translates into CASSLVRGNYGYTF.

The CDR3 DNA is TGTGCCAGTACTAATGATCCGGACAGGGCCATAGGCTATGGCTACACCTTC. This translates into CASTNDPDRAIGYGYTF. This sequence joins TRBV19 and TRBJ1-2; TRBD1 agrees at 8 bases. Trimming took 7 bases from V and 4 from J; bases not matched to a gene: 17. The CDR3 covers 17 residues. The germline V gene has CDR1 LNHDA and CDR2 SQIVND (reference sequence).

This clone appeared a few times. This chain uses TRBV28 with TRBJ2-7, with D possibly matching TRBD1 (5 bases). In germline, CDR1 is MDHEN, CDR2 SYDVKM. The CDR3 consists of 16 residues. V lost 7 bases, J lost 0 bases, and 19 bases lay in between. CDR3 DNA sequence: TGTGCCAGCACACATGCTGGGCAGGGCGGCTCCTACGAGCAGTACTTC. The encoded protein is CASTHAGQGGSYEQYF. The variable domain in full, with the rest retrieved from reference TRBV28 and TRBJ2-7, is DVKVTQSSRYLVKRTGEKVFLECVQDMDHENMFWYRQDPGLGLRLIYFSYDVKMKEKGDIPEGYSVSREKKERFSLILESASTNQTSMYLCASTHAGQGGSYEQYFGPGTRLTVT.

The rearrangement joins TRBV2 to TRBJ1-3; D remains ambiguous. The CDR3 consists of 16 residues. Germline CDR1 reads SNHLY; CDR2 reads FYNNEI. Trimming cost V 0 bases and J 0 bases, with 9 bases left between them. CDR3 coding DNA: TGTGCCAGCAGTGAAGCTCGAGATAACTCTGGAAACACCATATATTTT. Its translation is CASSEARDNSGNTIYF.

The chain is built from TRBV28 and TRBJ2-7; 14 positions match TRBD2. This CDR3 is built from 16 residues. Germline V gene lookup returns CDR1 MDHEN and CDR2 SYDVKM. V was pared by 3 bases and J by 5 bases, with 6 bases of the junction left unmatched. The CDR3 reads CASSFGLAGGANEQYF. DNA for the CDR3: TGTGCCAGCAGTTTCGGACTAGCGGGAGGAGCCAACGAGCAGTACTTC.

This rearrangement joins TRBV18 to TRBJ1-1, with D tentatively TRBD1 (6 bases). Trimming stripped 1 base from V and 4 bases from J, with 13 bases between. The CDR3 sequence is 15 residues long. CDR1 and CDR2 from the germline V gene are KGHSH and LQKENI. CDR3 protein: CASSPQQGISTEAFF. For the CDR3, the DNA is TGTGCCAGCTCACCACAACAGGGAATAAGCACTGAAGCTTTCTTT. Supplemented by reference TRBV18 and TRBJ1-1, the full variable domain reads NAGVMQNPRHLVRRRGQEARLRCSPMKGHSHVYWYRQLPEEGLKFMVYLQKENIIDESGMPKERFSAEFPKEGPSILRIQQVVRGDSAAYFCASSPQQGISTEAFFGQGTRLTVV.

The genes are TRBV5-1 and TRBJ1-2; 12 nucleotides match TRBD1. The CDR3 is 14 amino acids. CDR1 and CDR2 from the germline V gene are SGHRS and YFSETQ. Trimming removed 6 bases from V and 7 bases from J; junction bases left unmatched: 7. CDR3 loop: CASTTGTGGSGYTF. The CDR3 DNA reads TGCGCCAGCACCACCGGGACAGGGGGCTCTGGCTACACCTTC.

This chain connects TRBV28 to TRBJ1-2; D possibly corresponds to TRBD1 (6 bases). The CDR3 has 12 residues. The V gene lost 4 bases and the J gene lost 8 bases, with 11 bases spanning the gap. Germline V gene lookup returns CDR1 MDHEN and CDR2 SYDVKM. CDR3 coding DNA: TGTGCCAGCAGTTCACAGGGTTACGGCTACACCTTC. Its protein is CASSSQGYGYTF.

The chain carries TRBV6-5 and TRBJ2-3; D gene unclear. CDR3 length: 13 amino acids. From germline, CDR1 is MNHEY and CDR2 SVGAGI. V shed 8 bases and J shed 3 bases, with 12 bases lying between them. The CDR3 bases are TGTGCCAGCGTTCAGGATGGTACAGATACGCAGTATTTT. This codes for CASVQDGTDTQYF.